Listed below are T cell receptor beta chains from one sample, sequenced in a study of blood T cell repertoires in COVID-19. Measured with immunoSEQ multiplex PCR; TCRdb has only the in-frame clones, and not every one. The sample includes about 380,000 clones, 90% of them seen just once. The sequenced sample consisted of peripheral blood. The receptors come from a man between 18 and 29 years old with active or convalescent COVID-19. CDR3s leave out the opening cysteine and the closing phenylalanine or tryptophan. Each record gives: clone size, J gene, V gene, CDR3 protein. Clone size appears in some rows only: once, few, many, or a class for an expanded clone.

clone size: -; J gene: TRBJ1-1; V gene: TRBV28; CDR3 protein: ASSASGTGYRNTEAF
clone size: -; J gene: TRBJ2-1; V gene: TRBV3-1/TRBV3-2; CDR3 protein: ASNLRGGLNEQF
clone size: -; J gene: TRBJ2-7; V gene: TRBV28; CDR3 protein: ASSFPNSGQGSLKQY
clone size: -; J gene: TRBJ2-3; V gene: TRBV19; CDR3 protein: ASTDSRTRRPTDTQY
clone size: -; J gene: TRBJ1-1; V gene: TRBV6-5; CDR3 protein: ASTPLSSNTEAF
clone size: -; J gene: TRBJ2-5; V gene: TRBV2; CDR3 protein: ASSKNPGLQETQY
clone size: -; J gene: TRBJ1-1; V gene: TRBV15; CDR3 protein: ATSRGQARADTEAF
clone size: -; J gene: TRBJ1-1; V gene: TRBV5-4; CDR3 protein: ASSLSTTEAF
clone size: -; J gene: TRBJ1-1; V gene: TRBV3-1/TRBV3-2; CDR3 protein: ASTRQGNTEAF
clone size: once; J gene: TRBJ2-3; V gene: TRBV27; CDR3 protein: ASSLSLAELFTQY
clone size: once; J gene: TRBJ1-6; V gene: TRBV7-3; CDR3 protein: ASSLPPLTGYNSPLH
clone size: -; J gene: TRBJ2-1; V gene: TRBV28; CDR3 protein: ASRWTSGLVNEQF
clone size: -; J gene: TRBJ2-3; V gene: TRBV11-3; CDR3 protein: ASSQNTDTQY
clone size: -; J gene: TRBJ2-3; V gene: TRBV5-1; CDR3 protein: ASSPQIPGLATTDTQY
clone size: -; J gene: TRBJ2-1; V gene: TRBV24-1; CDR3 protein: ATEGAWGNEQF
clone size: -; J gene: TRBJ2-3; V gene: TRBV25-1; CDR3 protein: ASSVAVSTDTQY
clone size: few; J gene: TRBJ2-1; V gene: TRBV7-3; CDR3 protein: ASSPLAGGLPEQF
clone size: -; J gene: TRBJ1-1; V gene: TRBV19; CDR3 protein: ASRPQRDTEAF
clone size: -; J gene: TRBJ2-3; V gene: TRBV2; CDR3 protein: ASSDQNPGGITDTQY
clone size: -; J gene: TRBJ1-1; V gene: TRBV6-5; CDR3 protein: ASRGSRGIDTEAF
clone size: once; J gene: TRBJ1-4; V gene: TRBV7-7; CDR3 protein: ASSLGRDANEKLF
clone size: -; J gene: TRBJ2-7; V gene: TRBV11-3; CDR3 protein: ASSLRGTYEQY
clone size: -; J gene: TRBJ2-2; V gene: TRBV7-3; CDR3 protein: ASSSSGRGFGELF
clone size: -; J gene: TRBJ2-7; V gene: TRBV21-1; CDR3 protein: ARNPSVGYEQY
clone size: few; J gene: TRBJ2-3; V gene: TRBV9; CDR3 protein: ASSGEVPNTDTQY